The 28 T cell receptor beta chains in this list originate from one sample, sequenced in a study of blood T cell repertoires in COVID-19. Generated by immunoSEQ multiplex PCR, the TCRdb table keeps only in-frame clones and is missing some. The sample lists about 190,000 clones, more than 80% occurring once. The specimen sequenced was peripheral blood. These receptors were taken from a man aged 45 to 65 with acute or convalescent COVID-19.

The gene calls are TRBV10-3 and TRBJ1-2, with 9 bases identical to TRBD1. From germline, CDR1 is ENHRY and CDR2 SYGVKD. Losses at the gene ends were 8 bases for V and 4 bases for J; bases not matched to a gene: 2. This CDR3 has 12 amino acids. The CDR3 DNA is TGTGCCATCGGGACAGGGCTCTATGGCTACACCTTC. This sequence encodes CAIGTGLYGYTF.

The V call is TRBV30, the J call TRBJ1-3; 9 nucleotides align to TRBD1. This CDR3 has 17 amino acids. V was pared by 0 bases and J by 2 bases, with 8 bases of the junction left unmatched. CDR1 GTSNPN and CDR2 SVGIG come from the germline V gene (reference sequence). CDR3 coding DNA: TGTGCCTGGAGTGTACCCCCTTGGACAGGGGCTGGAAACACCATATATTTT. As protein: CAWSVPPWTGAGNTIYF.

The V gene is TRBV12-3 or TRBV12-4, the J gene TRBJ2-1; D is undetermined. The germline V and J ends were trimmed by 8 bases and 3 bases, with 11 bases remaining between them. The CDR3 length is 13 residues. The CDR3, as DNA: TGTGCCAGCCGTGGCGGAAACTACAATGAGCAGTTCTTC. This translates into CASRGGNYNEQFF.

The rearrangement joins TRBV9 to TRBJ1-5; D not certain. CDR1 is SGDLS, CDR2 YYNGEE, per germline. This CDR3 comprises 15 residues. The germline V and J ends were trimmed by 0 bases and 1 base, with 8 bases remaining between them. The CDR3 sequence is CASSVGGRSNQPQHF. CDR3 nucleotide sequence: TGTGCCAGCAGCGTAGGTGGCAGGAGCAATCAGCCCCAGCATTTT.

The V call is TRBV12-3 or TRBV12-4, the J call TRBJ2-3; TRBD2 aligns across 9 bases. J was trimmed by 4 bases and V by 10 bases; bases with no gene match: 6. The CDR3 extends over 13 amino acids. CDR3 nucleotide sequence: TGTGCCACCGCGGGACTAGCCTCAGATACGCAGTATTTT. This encodes CATAGLASDTQYF.

This rearrangement joins TRBV10-2 to TRBJ2-3; D perhaps matches TRBD2 (6 bases). The CDR3 is 16 amino acids. CDR1 and CDR2 from the germline V gene are WSHSY and SAAADI. V was clipped by 7 bases and J by 4 bases, with 21 bases between them. CDR3 sequence: CASTPGETLRADTQYF. CDR3 DNA sequence: TGCGCCAGCACTCCGGGGGAGACCCTTCGCGCAGATACGCAGTATTTT.

The chain carries TRBV6-2 or TRBV6-3 and TRBJ2-1; weak D call: TRBD2 (6 bases). Trimming removed 5 bases from V and 7 bases from J, with 9 bases in between. This CDR3 comprises 12 residues. Germline-derived CDR1 and CDR2 are MNHEY and SVGEGT. The CDR3 loop is CASSGRGNEQFF. DNA for the CDR3: TGTGCCAGCAGTGGCCGGGGGAATGAGCAGTTCTTC.

This rearrangement joins TRBV2 to TRBJ1-1; a possible D gene is TRBD1 (6 bases). CDR1 is SNHLY, CDR2 FYNNEI, per germline. This CDR3 is 14 amino acids long. V lost 3 bases and J 3 bases, leaving 11 bases between the germline ends. In DNA, the CDR3 is TGTGCCAGCAGTGAGGGGGCAGCGGACACTGAAGCTTTCTTT. Protein: CASSEGAADTEAFF.

The chain employs TRBV5-4 and TRBJ2-1; the match to TRBD2 covers 11 bases. CDR1 is SGHNT and CDR2 is YYREEE in the germline V gene (reference sequence). There are 16 residues in the CDR3. Trimming removed 0 bases from V and 4 bases from J; junction bases left unmatched: 3. The CDR3: CASSLDLAGGYNEQFF. The CDR3 DNA sequence: TGTGCCAGCAGCTTGGACTTAGCGGGGGGGTACAATGAGCAGTTCTTC.

This clone was observed once. The chain carries TRBV28 and TRBJ1-5; D may be TRBD1 (5 bases). V lost 1 base to trimming and J lost 7 bases, with 14 bases between them. This CDR3 region has 15 residues. Germline CDR1 is MDHEN and CDR2 is SYDVKM. As DNA, the CDR3 is TGTGCCAGCAGTTTATTGCGAGGGGAGGAACAGCCCCAGCATTTT. Its protein is CASSLLRGEEQPQHF.

The chain links TRBV4-3 to TRBJ1-4; no clear D gene. This CDR3 has 13 residues. V lost 2 bases to trimming and J lost 5 bases, with 6 bases between them. The germline V gene encodes CDR1 LGHNA and CDR2 YSLEER. The CDR3 coding sequence is TGCGCCAGCAGCCAACCGGGGAATGAAAAACTGTTTTTT. Translation gives CASSQPGNEKLFF.

The chain recombines TRBV12-5 with TRBJ2-3; 13 nucleotides match TRBD2. Germline assignment: CDR1 LGHNT and CDR2 FRNRAP. The CDR3 is made up of 17 amino acids. With V trimmed by 3 bases and J by 4 bases, 7 bases remained unmatched. CDR3 nucleotide sequence: TGTGCTAGTGGTTTCCTCGGACTAGCGGGAGTCGCAGATACGCAGTATTTT. It codes for CASGFLGLAGVADTQYF. The full variable domain, completed using reference TRBV12-5 and TRBJ2-3, is DARVTQTPRHKVTEMGQEVTMRCQPILGHNTVFWYRQTMMQGLELLAYFRNRAPLDDSGMPKDRFSAEMPDATLATLKIQPSEPRDSAVYFCASGFLGLAGVADTQYFGPGTRLTVL.

This clone is a singleton in its sample. This chain links TRBV5-1 with TRBJ2-5; TRBD2 might be the D (7 bases). This CDR3 is 18 amino acids long. Trimming took 0 bases from V and 4 from J, leaving 22 bases between them. Germline V gene data show CDR1 as SGHRS and CDR2 as YFSETQ. CDR3 sequence (DNA): TGCGCCAGCAGCTTGGAGGTGGTGGGGGGGCTATCCCGAGAGACCCAGTACTTC. It yields the protein CASSLEVVGGLSRETQYF.

The chain recombines TRBV3-1 (or the pseudogene TRBV3-2) with TRBJ2-5; 8 bases are a match to TRBD2. Trimming removed 4 bases from V and 5 bases from J; junction bases left unmatched: 9. Germline assignment: CDR1 LGHDT and CDR2 YNNKEL (reference sequence). CDR3 size: 15 residues. The CDR3 sequence is CASSPLAGMEETQYF. The CDR3 nucleotides are TGTGCCAGCAGCCCCTTAGCGGGAATGGAGGAGACCCAGTACTTC.

V is TRBV5-4 and J is TRBJ2-1, with 7 positions matching TRBD2. This CDR3 has 17 residues. J lost 6 bases, V lost 0 bases, and 12 bases had no gene match. CDR1 and CDR2 (germline): SGHNT, YYREEE (reference sequence). The CDR3 sequence is CASSLDPGGRVPNEQFF. In DNA, the CDR3 is TGTGCCAGCAGCTTGGATCCTGGCGGGAGAGTCCCCAATGAGCAGTTCTTC.

The chain recombines TRBV30 with TRBJ1-1, with D tentatively TRBD1 (5 bases). The germline V gene encodes CDR1 GTSNPN and CDR2 SVGIG (reference sequence). CDR3 length: 13 amino acids. Between the trimmed V and J ends, which lost 3 bases and 5 bases, there was a span of 13 bases. CDR3 nucleotides: TGTGCCTGGAGCCGCACTGGGGGGACTGAAGCTTTCTTT. This encodes CAWSRTGGTEAFF.

In this sample, this clone turned up a few times. This sequence joins TRBV28 and TRBJ1-5; tentative D call: TRBD1 (5 bases). The CDR3 loop spans 13 amino acids. In germline, CDR1 is MDHEN, CDR2 SYDVKM. The V end lost 5 bases, the J end lost 3 bases, and 8 bases lay between the germline ends. The CDR3 nucleotides read TGTGCCAGCAGTACGACAGACAATCAGCCCCAGCATTTT. Translation gives CASSTTDNQPQHF.

This clone was observed once. This chain connects TRBV7-2 to TRBJ1-5; D might be TRBD1 (6 bases). CDR3 length: 13 amino acids. Germline loops: CDR1 SGHTA, CDR2 FQGNSA. Trimming took off 1 base at V and 10 bases at J, with 11 bases between the two ends. The CDR3 bases are TGTGCCAGCAGCTTAGAGGGGGATTCCCCCCAGCATTTT. It codes for CASSLEGDSPQHF.

A single count supports this clone. The chain is built from TRBV10-2 and TRBJ2-1; 12 nucleotides agree with TRBD2. The CDR3 is made up of 21 amino acids. Germline V gene sequence: CDR1 WSHSY, CDR2 SAAADI. The V gene end was trimmed by 0 bases and the J gene end by 2 bases; junction bases not matched to a gene: 14. In nucleotides, the CDR3 is TGCGCCAGCAGTGAGTCGACTCAGACTAGCGGGAGCCCCGGGCCCTACAATGAGCAGTTCTTC. Translation: CASSESTQTSGSPGPYNEQFF.

The gene calls are TRBV7-2 and TRBJ2-2, with 12 bases aligning to TRBD2. Germline V lookup: CDR1 SGHTA, CDR2 FQGNSA. This CDR3 spans 17 amino acids. The trim removed 6 bases at V and 3 bases at J, leaving 8 bases unmatched. CDR3 nucleotide sequence: TGTGCCAGCAGGTTCCTAGCGGGAGGGCCGCACACCGGGGAGCTGTTTTTT. It specifies CASRFLAGGPHTGELFF.

The sample holds many counts of this clone. In DNA form, the CDR3 reads TGCGCCAGCAGCTTGGAAGGGACAGCGGTTGGGCAGTTCTTC. Its translation is CASSLEGTAVGQFF. This sequence joins TRBV5-1 and TRBJ2-1; TRBD1 matches at 7 bases. Germline CDR1 is SGHRS and CDR2 is YFSETQ. Trimming removed 0 bases from V and 12 bases from J; junction bases left unmatched: 9. The CDR3 loop spans 14 amino acids.

The V gene is TRBV27, the J gene TRBJ1-2; D gene ambiguous. CDR1 MNHEY and CDR2 SMNVEV come from the germline V gene (reference sequence). The CDR3 length is 15 residues. V was shortened by 6 bases and J by 3 bases, with 17 bases between the two germline ends. The CDR3 loop reads CASSPLSEADYGYTF. CDR3 nucleotide sequence: TGTGCCAGCAGCCCTCTGAGCGAAGCGGACTATGGCTACACCTTC.

The J gene is TRBJ2-7, the V gene TRBV9; 7 nucleotides match TRBD1. The CDR3 has 14 residues. V shed 3 bases and J 5 bases; nucleotides not matched to a gene: 8. Germline V gene data show CDR1 as SGDLS and CDR2 as YYNGEE. The CDR3 coding sequence is TGTGCCAGCAGCGAAACGGGACAGTCCGACGAGCAGTACTTC. It translates to CASSETGQSDEQYF.

The V and J genes are TRBV21-1 and TRBJ1-1; the table's D gene call, TRBD1, was not cross checked with the DNA. TRBV21-1 is a documented pseudogene. CDR3 length: 12 residues. This CDR3 is CASSKVLWQADF. The CDR3 DNA sequence: TGTGCCAGCAGCAAAGTGCTCTGGCAGGCTGACTTT.

The CDR3 loop reads CASSFGTGDPGANVLTF. In DNA form, the CDR3 reads TGTGCCAGCAGCTTCGGGACAGGAGACCCTGGGGCCAACGTCCTGACTTTC. V usage is TRBV7-9 and J usage is TRBJ2-6; TRBD1 aligns across 8 bases. V dropped 3 bases and J dropped 2; count of bases not matched to a gene: 6. The CDR3 contains 17 residues. CDR1 SEHNR and CDR2 FQNEAQ come from the germline V gene (reference sequence).

The rearrangement links TRBV9 to TRBJ2-1, with 8 bases identical to TRBD2. The ends lost 2 bases at V and 3 bases at J; junction bases unmatched: 4. The CDR3 length is 15 residues. Germline V gene sequence: CDR1 SGDLS, CDR2 YYNGEE. The CDR3: CASSVRGGDYNEQFF. CDR3 coding DNA: TGTGCCAGCAGCGTTCGGGGGGGCGACTACAATGAGCAGTTCTTC.

The J gene is TRBJ2-1, the V gene TRBV27, with no clear D. This CDR3 spans 13 amino acids. Trimming took off 2 bases at V and 8 bases at J, with 10 bases between the two ends. CDR1 and CDR2 (germline): MNHEY, SMNVEV (reference sequence). The CDR3 sequence: CASSLLSFHEQFF. CDR3 nucleotides: TGTGCCAGCAGTTTACTTAGTTTCCATGAGCAGTTCTTC.

V usage is TRBV6-6 and J usage is TRBJ1-5, with TRBD1 matching 7 bases. This CDR3 comprises 16 residues. V gave up 0 bases and J gave up 4 bases; unmatched junction bases: 6. Germline V gene sequence: CDR1 MNHNY, CDR2 SVGAGI (reference sequence). CDR3 nucleotide sequence: TGTGCCAGCAGTTACTCGAGGACAGGTGGAAATCAGCCCCAGCATTTT. Protein sequence: CASSYSRTGGNQPQHF.